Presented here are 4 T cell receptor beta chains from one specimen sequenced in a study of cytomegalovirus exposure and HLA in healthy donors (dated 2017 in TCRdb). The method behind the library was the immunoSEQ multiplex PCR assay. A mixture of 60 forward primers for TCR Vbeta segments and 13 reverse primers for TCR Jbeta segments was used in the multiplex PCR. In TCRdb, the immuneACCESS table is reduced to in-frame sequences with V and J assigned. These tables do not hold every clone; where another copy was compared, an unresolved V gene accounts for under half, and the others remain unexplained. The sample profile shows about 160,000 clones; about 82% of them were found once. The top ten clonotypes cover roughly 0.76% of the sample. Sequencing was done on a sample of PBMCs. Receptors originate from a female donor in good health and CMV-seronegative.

CDR3 in DNA: TGTGCCAGCAGTGCTTCACAACCCCAGCCCCAGCATTTT. Translation: CASSASQPQPQHF. This chain uses TRBV2 with TRBJ1-5; the D is unclear. CDR1 is SNHLY, CDR2 FYNNEI, per germline. This CDR3 is 13 amino acids long. V was cut by 4 bases and J by 7 bases, with 11 bases left in between. Looking up the rest from reference TRBV2 and TRBJ1-5 gives the full variable domain: EPEVTQTPSHQVTQMGQEVILRCVPISNHLYFYWYRQILGQKVEFLVSFYNNEISEKSEIFDDQFSVERPDGSNFTLKIRSTKLEDSAMYFCASSASQPQPQHFGDGTRLSIL.

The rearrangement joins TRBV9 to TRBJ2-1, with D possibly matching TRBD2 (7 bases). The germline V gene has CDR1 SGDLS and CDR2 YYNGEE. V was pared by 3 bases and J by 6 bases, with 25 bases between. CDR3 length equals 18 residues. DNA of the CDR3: TGTGCCAGCAGCGCCGAGGGGGAGGGAGGAGTGGTAGGCAATGAGCAGTTCTTC. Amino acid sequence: CASSAEGEGGVVGNEQFF.

CDR3 in DNA: TGTGCCAGCAGCTTAGACAGCGGCATGAACACTGAAGCTTTCTTT. It is translated as CASSLDSGMNTEAFF. V and J are TRBV7-9 and TRBJ1-1; D unclear. Germline V CDR1 and CDR2: SEHNR, FQNEAQ (reference sequence). The CDR3 is 15 residues long. The ends were cut back, 1 base at V and 0 bases at J, with 9 bases in the middle.

CDR3 loop: CASSKTSGRYNEQFF. The CDR3 DNA sequence: TGTGCCAGCAGCAAGACTAGCGGGAGATACAATGAGCAGTTCTTC. The chain recombines TRBV7-9 with TRBJ2-1; 12 nucleotides agree with TRBD2. CDR1 and CDR2 (germline): SEHNR, FQNEAQ (reference sequence). Losses at the gene ends were 5 bases for V and 4 bases for J; bases not matched to a gene: 3. The CDR3 extends over 15 amino acids.